This T cell receptor beta chain was observed in a study of shared clonotypes between healthy human individuals. This clone has a handful of counts. The antigen is undetermined. Points from the study as a whole: Sampling included only blood; tissue repertoires likely differ. A small donor pool kept down the genetic and exposure-history diversity that was represented.

Germline V gene data show CDR1 as SGHRS and CDR2 as YFSETQ. The CDR3 extends over 14 amino acids. V lost 4 bases, J lost 0 bases, and 10 bases lay in between. Sequenced by immunoSEQ multiplex PCR; TCRdb stores in-frame clones only, minus some. The data show 2 million to 2.5 million clones, with approximately 93% seen just once and 0.39% held by the top ten. V gene TRBV5-1 combines with J gene TRBJ1-1, with D perhaps TRBD1 (5 bases). Sequences were obtained from naive CD4+ T cells from PBMCs. Subset specified: CD45RA+ positively selected. This sequence originates from a man younger than 30 in good health. Some clones in this sample may be carry-over from other donors' samples. CDR3 protein: CASSTGTVNTEAFF. The CDR3 DNA follows: TGCGCCAGCAGCACCGGGACGGTGAACACTGAAGCTTTCTTT.